One and the same sample provided the 26 T cell receptor beta chains below, sequenced in a study of human T cells and chemical hapten exposure. Each CDR3 protein is one row after TCRdb ran MiXCR on the RACE reads. The table includes roughly 34,000 distinct CDR3 sequences, roughly 6.4% detected once. The time point was: patch test 1, 2 weeks after DPC sensitization. Treatment in this sample: therapeutic diphenylcyclopropenone sensitization with weekly scalp DPC. Total RNA was extracted from unfractionated whole blood. Material: whole blood, obtained in connection with sensitization to the hapten diphenylcyclopropenone (DPC). The origin of the receptors is a woman aged 25 to 39 with alopecia areata. Some clones in this sample may be carry-over from other donors' samples.

This clonotype was seen at least ten times. The rearrangement links TRBV28 to TRBJ2-7, with TRBD1 matching over 9 bases. The CDR3 contains 16 residues. The germline gives CDR1 MDHEN, CDR2 SYDVKM. Trimming cost V 4 bases and J 6 bases; bases outside gene matches: 13. The CDR3 nucleotides read TGTGCCAGCAGTTCCACGTCCCGGGACAGGGTGCCCGAGCAGTACTTC. This gives the protein CASSSTSRDRVPEQYF.

This clonotype has ten or more counts. The rearrangement links TRBV7-8 to TRBJ1-1; D possibly corresponds to TRBD1 (6 bases). The V end was cut by 4 bases, the J end by 5 bases, with 11 bases between. Germline values: CDR1 SGHVS, CDR2 FQNEAQ. This CDR3 is 13 amino acids long. The CDR3 here is CASSSGQRTEAFF. The CDR3 coding sequence is TGTGCCAGCAGCTCCGGACAGCGTACTGAAGCTTTCTTT.

The table lists this clonotype with a few counts. V gene TRBV6-2 or TRBV6-3 combines with J gene TRBJ2-1; D is unresolved. Germline CDR1 reads MNHEY; CDR2 reads SVGEGT. CDR3 length: 14 amino acids. V lost 6 bases and J lost 4, with 13 bases in between. The chain's CDR3 is CASRPNGNYNEQFF. DNA of the CDR3: TGTGCCAGCAGACCGAATGGGAATTACAATGAGCAGTTCTTC.

This sequence joins TRBV12-3 or TRBV12-4 and TRBJ1-2, with D unresolved. This CDR3 spans 15 amino acids. V lost 4 bases and J lost 6, with 18 bases in between. The CDR3 DNA reads as TGTGCCAGCAGTTCCCGGGTACCACTCACGGATGGCTACACCTTC. Translation gives CASSSRVPLTDGYTF.

This clonotype came up many times. This chain uses TRBV2 with TRBJ1-2; D possibly corresponds to TRBD1 (6 bases). Trimming stripped 7 bases from V and 6 bases from J, with 21 bases between. Germline CDR1 and CDR2: SNHLY and FYNNEI. CDR3 length: 15 amino acids. This CDR3 reads CASKRRENREDGYTF. The CDR3 nucleotides read TGTGCCAGCAAAAGGAGGGAGAACAGGGAGGATGGCTACACCTTC.

This clonotype was observed a few times. The genes are TRBV20-1 and TRBJ2-1; either TRBD1 or TRBD2 may fit D (7 bases each). The V and J ends lost 7 bases and 4 bases respectively, with 23 bases between them. The germline V gene encodes CDR1 DFQATT and CDR2 SNEGSKA (reference sequence). The CDR3 loop spans 16 amino acids. CDR3 residues: CSVVGQAGTKYNEQFF. CDR3 DNA sequence: TGCAGTGTCGTCGGACAGGCGGGGACTAAATACAATGAGCAGTTCTTC.

This clonotype has only a few counts. The chain links TRBV4-3 to TRBJ1-1, with D possibly matching TRBD1 (5 bases). The length of the CDR3 is 16 residues. The V gene's germline CDR1 is LGHNA and CDR2 YSLEER. V lost 0 bases to trimming and J lost 4 bases, with 15 bases between them. The CDR3 sequence: CASSQDIGAGTTEAFF. CDR3 DNA: TGCGCCAGCAGCCAAGATATAGGGGCAGGGACCACTGAAGCTTTCTTT.

Only a few counts were recorded for this clonotype. The rearrangement uses TRBV25-1 and TRBJ2-3, with D perhaps TRBD2 (6 bases). This CDR3 has 15 residues. V was pared by 5 bases and J by 0 bases, with 12 bases between. CDR1 and CDR2 from the germline V gene are MGHDK and SYGVNS. CDR3 bases: TGTGCCAGCAGTCCCTTCAGCGGGAGCACAGATACGCAGTATTTT. Protein sequence: CASSPFSGSTDTQYF.

Ten or more counts support this clonotype. The V call is TRBV29-1, the J call TRBJ2-7; D possibly corresponds to TRBD1 (7 bases). Germline V gives CDR1 SQVTM, CDR2 ANQGSEA. Deletions cut 6 bases from V and 0 bases from J, with 15 bases between. The CDR3 has 14 residues. The CDR3 DNA follows: TGCAGCGTCGCCCCAGGGGGGAGCTCCTACGAGCAGTACTTC. Its translation: CSVAPGGSSYEQYF.

In this sample, this clonotype turned up many times. J is TRBJ2-5 and V is TRBV29-1; 8 bases fit TRBD2. The CDR3 loop spans 14 amino acids. V was clipped by 4 bases and J by 1 base; unmatched bases: 5. The germline V gene has CDR1 SQVTM and CDR2 ANQGSEA. In DNA form, the CDR3 reads TGCAGCGTTGCACGCGGGGGGTCCCAAGAGACCCAGTACTTC. Residues: CSVARGGSQETQYF.

The chain has TRBV7-2 and TRBJ2-6; maybe TRBD1 (5 bases). Germline V gives CDR1 SGHTA, CDR2 FQGNSA. This CDR3 comprises 15 residues. Trimming removed 4 bases from V and 2 bases from J, with 9 bases in between. CDR3 sequence: CASSSWGTGANVLTF. In DNA, the CDR3 is TGTGCCAGCAGCTCCTGGGGCACTGGGGCCAACGTCCTGACTTTC.

This chain connects TRBV4-1 to TRBJ2-2, with D tentatively TRBD1 or TRBD2 (7 bases each). The V end lost 4 bases, the J end lost 5 bases, and 23 bases lay between the germline ends. The CDR3 loop spans 18 amino acids. Looked up from germline, CDR1 is MGHRA and CDR2 is YSYEKL. This CDR3 reads CASSPRGGPGADTGELFF. In DNA, the CDR3 is TGCGCCAGCAGCCCCAGGGGGGGCCCCGGGGCTGATACCGGGGAGCTGTTTTTT.

This clonotype has a handful of counts. The V call is TRBV7-9, the J call TRBJ2-3; 11 bases are shared with TRBD2. The V and J ends lost 3 bases and 2 bases, in that order; junction bases with no gene match: 4. CDR3 length: 16 residues. Per the germline V gene, CDR1 is SEHNR and CDR2 is FQNEAQ (reference sequence). CDR3 region: CASSFLLAGDTDTQYF. DNA for the CDR3: TGTGCCAGCAGCTTTTTACTAGCGGGAGACACAGATACGCAGTATTTT.

This clonotype was counted ten times or more. The V and J genes are TRBV12-3 or TRBV12-4 and TRBJ1-4, with D possibly matching TRBD1 (6 bases). Trimming removed 2 bases at V and 8 bases at J, with 12 bases between. This CDR3 contains 14 residues. CDR3 nucleotides: TGTGCCAGCAGTTTAAGAGGGGGGGACGAAAAACTGTTTTTT. This encodes CASSLRGGDEKLFF.

This clonotype was recorded many times. The V call is TRBV5-1, the J call TRBJ2-7; maybe TRBD2 (6 bases). The germline CDR1 and CDR2 sequences are SGHRS and YFSETQ. The CDR3 covers 14 residues. V lost 0 bases, J lost 7 bases, and 14 bases lay in between. The CDR3 sequence: CASSLGGLALEQYF. The DNA of the CDR3 is TGCGCCAGCAGCTTGGGGGGACTGGCTTTGGAGCAGTACTTC.

The V and J genes are TRBV29-1 and TRBJ2-2; the match to TRBD1 covers 7 bases. V gave up 4 bases and J gave up 0 bases; unmatched junction bases: 5. CDR1 is SQVTM and CDR2 is ANQGSEA in the germline V gene. This CDR3 has 15 residues. The CDR3 nucleotides read TGCAGCGTTGCCGGACAGGACCCGAACACCGGGGAGCTGTTTTTT. Encoded protein: CSVAGQDPNTGELFF.

This clonotype has a count of ten or more. CDR3 sequence reads: CASSPPSSYEQYF. The CDR3 DNA reads TGTGCCAGCTCACCACCGAGCTCCTACGAGCAGTACTTC. The V call is TRBV18, the J call TRBJ2-7; D is unresolved. Trimming shortened V by 0 bases and J by 0 bases, and 3 bases separated the two germline ends. This CDR3 comprises 13 residues. CDR1 and CDR2 (germline): KGHSH, LQKENI.

This clonotype showed up just a few times. The J gene is TRBJ1-5, the V gene TRBV15; D gene unclear. CDR3 length: 16 amino acids. V lost 0 bases and J lost 4, with 13 bases in between. Germline V gives CDR1 LNHNV, CDR2 YYDKDF (reference sequence). The CDR3 is CATSRDRAEKNQPQHF. The DNA for the CDR3 is TGTGCCACCAGCAGAGACCGTGCAGAAAAAAATCAGCCCCAGCATTTT.

The rearrangement uses TRBV7-2 and TRBJ2-3; the D gene could be TRBD1 or TRBD2 (5 bases each). Deletions cut 5 bases from V and 0 bases from J, with 9 bases between. The CDR3 sequence is 14 residues long. Germline loops: CDR1 SGHTA, CDR2 FQGNSA. CDR3 bases: TGTGCCAGCAGCCACCGGGACAGCACAGATACGCAGTATTTT. Translated: CASSHRDSTDTQYF.

The J gene is TRBJ2-5, the V gene TRBV19; the D gene is possibly TRBD2 (5 bases). The CDR3 has 14 residues. Germline CDR1 is LNHDA and CDR2 is SQIVND (reference sequence). The V end was cut by 3 bases, the J end by 4 bases, with 12 bases between. CDR3 sequence: CASSISPGVETQYF. Written as DNA, the CDR3 is TGTGCCAGTAGTATCTCGCCCGGGGTAGAGACCCAGTACTTC.

The gene calls are TRBV15 and TRBJ2-1, with 8 nucleotides matching TRBD2. Germline CDR1 reads LNHNV; CDR2 reads YYDKDF (reference sequence). The CDR3 has 17 residues. V lost 0 bases to trimming and J lost 7 bases; unmatched junction nucleotides: 11. The CDR3 region is CATSRDLGGGSMNEQFF. CDR3 DNA sequence: TGTGCCACCAGCAGAGATTTAGGCGGGGGGTCTATGAATGAGCAGTTCTTC.

The gene calls are TRBV6-2 or TRBV6-3 and TRBJ2-6; 7 bases are shared with TRBD2. Germline assignment: CDR1 MNHEY and CDR2 SVGEGT. The CDR3 sequence is 16 residues long. V dropped 5 bases and J dropped 1; count of bases not matched to a gene: 5. This CDR3 is CASSLWGGSGANVLTF. In DNA, the CDR3 is TGTGCCAGCAGTCTTTGGGGGGGGTCTGGGGCCAACGTCCTGACTTTC.

This clonotype was detected many times. The chain joins TRBV18 to TRBJ1-3; 10 bases match TRBD1. The CDR3 sequence is 16 residues long. The trim removed 3 bases at V and 3 bases at J, leaving 5 bases unmatched. CDR1 is KGHSH, CDR2 LQKENI, per germline. The CDR3 reads CASSPGTGAHGNTIYF. The CDR3 DNA is TGTGCCAGCTCACCCGGGACAGGGGCTCATGGAAACACCATATATTTT.

This clonotype was detected only a few times. V is TRBV12-3 or TRBV12-4 and J is TRBJ1-5, with a possible D match to TRBD1 (6 bases). The CDR3 has 16 amino acids. V was shortened by 1 base and J by 5 bases, with 15 bases between the two germline ends. The DNA of the CDR3 is TGTGCCAGCAGTTTAGAGTTGGGGGCAGGGGATCAGCCCCAGCATTTT. Amino acids: CASSLELGAGDQPQHF.

This sequence joins TRBV9 and TRBJ2-5; 8 positions agree with TRBD2. There are 15 residues in the CDR3. CDR1 SGDLS and CDR2 YYNGEE come from the germline V gene. The V and J ends lost 4 bases and 5 bases, in that order; junction bases with no gene match: 10. Here the CDR3 reads CASSPLAGRRETQYF. CDR3 DNA sequence: TGTGCCAGCAGCCCCTTAGCGGGGAGGAGGGAGACCCAGTACTTC.

V usage is TRBV7-2 and J usage is TRBJ2-7; the match to TRBD1 covers 7 bases. CDR3 length: 15 residues. Germline V lookup: CDR1 SGHTA, CDR2 FQGNSA. V was clipped by 5 bases and J by 2 bases; unmatched bases: 9. The DNA for the CDR3 is TGTGCCAGCAGCCTCCACCGGGACAGAGCCTACGAGCAGTACTTC. This gives the protein CASSLHRDRAYEQYF. Combining the CDR3 with reference TRBV7-2 and TRBJ2-7 gives the whole variable domain GAGVSQSPSNKVTEKGKDVELRCDPISGHTALYWYRQSLGQGLEFLIYFQGNSAPDKSGLPSDRFSAERTGGSVSTLTIQRTQQEDSAVYLCASSLHRDRAYEQYFGPGTRLTVT.